This is a list of T cell receptor beta chains from one sample in a study of blood T cell repertoires in COVID-19. Method: immunoSEQ multiplex PCR; TCRdb's copy keeps in-frame clones and lacks some. Of tens of thousands of clones in the sample, more than 65% were seen once. Specimen: peripheral blood. The source is a man aged 55-75 years with acute or convalescent COVID-19. Each CDR3 is given with its conserved first and last residue. Each record gives: J gene, V gene, CDR3 protein.

TRBJ2-7 TRBV5-1 CASSLLLAEEQYF
TRBJ1-1 TRBV5-1 CASSPGYTEAFF
TRBJ2-3 TRBV6-1 CASSETETTDTQYF
TRBJ2-7 TRBV4-3 CASSRGPQTYEQYF
TRBJ2-6 TRBV6-6 CASSSGTGAGANVLTF
TRBJ1-1 TRBV7-2 CASSLWGQGAVGTEAFF
TRBJ2-2 TRBV19 CASSAGLIANTGELFF
TRBJ1-2 TRBV19 CASSTRTGGRGYGYTF
TRBJ1-2 TRBV28 CASRVPGGTGWYGYTF
TRBJ2-2 TRBV6-4 CASSDSAGGGELFF
TRBJ1-2 TRBV29-1 CSVDRMSPNYGYTF
TRBJ1-1 TRBV21-1 CASVRTGELTEAFF
TRBJ1-4 TRBV5-1 CASSVYGTGLNEKLFF
TRBJ1-5 TRBV18 CASSPQGGNQPQHF
TRBJ2-6 TRBV27 CASSIGGLGANVLTF
TRBJ1-2 TRBV30 CAWTRQGIYGYTF
TRBJ2-1 TRBV5-6 CASSLLNNEQFF
TRBJ2-7 TRBV7-9 CASTLSGVTYEQYF
TRBJ1-2 TRBV3-1/TRBV3-2 CASSQGATNYGYTF
TRBJ2-1 TRBV6-2/TRBV6-3 CASSLNTGYNEQFF
TRBJ1-5 TRBV28 CASSLISNQPQHF
TRBJ1-2 TRBV28 CASRRTGALFYGYTF
TRBJ1-4 TRBV18 CASSPSVDEKLFF
TRBJ2-3 TRBV3-1/TRBV3-2 CASSQWWAGSTDTQYF
TRBJ2-3 TRBV7-2 CASSLSGTVGTDTQYF
TRBJ1-4 TRBV2 CASSERMAASNEKLFF
TRBJ1-6 TRBV19 CATNRQGGSPLHF
TRBJ1-1 TRBV5-6 CASSLSGMNTEAFF
TRBJ1-1 TRBV25-1 CASTGVGRKNTEAFF
TRBJ1-1 TRBV30 CAWSGKQGTMNTEAFF
TRBJ1-4 TRBV18 CASSPASGGEGEKLFF
TRBJ1-2 TRBV5-1 CASSLVGRENYGYTF
TRBJ2-3 TRBV5-6 CASSREGPDTQYF
TRBJ1-5 TRBV12-3/TRBV12-4 CASSSGQYQPQHF
TRBJ2-3 TRBV6-5 CASSWIPQGDTQYF
TRBJ1-5 TRBV6-5 CASSPTASNQPQHF
TRBJ2-1 TRBV7-2 CASSLAMLAGGQGEQFF
TRBJ1-4 TRBV27 CASSLSGQLDRAEKLFF
TRBJ1-2 TRBV7-9 CASSFQVNYGYTF
TRBJ1-6 TRBV7-8 CASSSLDRGSFYNSPLHF
TRBJ1-1 TRBV12-3/TRBV12-4 CAITRQNTEAFF